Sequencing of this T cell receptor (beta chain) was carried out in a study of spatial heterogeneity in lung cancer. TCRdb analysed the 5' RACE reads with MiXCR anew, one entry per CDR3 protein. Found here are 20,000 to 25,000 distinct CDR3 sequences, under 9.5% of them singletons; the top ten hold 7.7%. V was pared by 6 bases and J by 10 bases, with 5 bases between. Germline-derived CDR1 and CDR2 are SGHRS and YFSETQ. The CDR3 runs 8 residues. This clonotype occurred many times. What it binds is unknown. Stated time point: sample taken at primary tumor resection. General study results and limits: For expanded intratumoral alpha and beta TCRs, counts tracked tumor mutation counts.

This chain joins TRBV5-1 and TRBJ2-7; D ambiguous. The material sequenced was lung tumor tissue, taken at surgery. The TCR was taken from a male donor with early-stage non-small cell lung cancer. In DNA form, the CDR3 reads TGCGCCAGCAATTTCCAGTACTTC. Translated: CASNFQYF.